This T cell receptor (beta chain) was found in a study of T cell responses to AZD1222 COVID-19 vaccine. Study-level points and caveats: Baseline serostatus was positive in only a handful of AZD1222 recipients. In a largely white British group with more females than males, clonal diversity was possibly underestimated. Once two AZD1222 doses were given, Spike-specific TCR breadth and depth went up. Of spike-specific TCRs, nearly half reportedly target regions left unmutated in variants.

Data came from immunoSEQ multiplex PCR; TCRdb stores just in-frame clones and leaves some out. The table has 200,000 to 250,000 clones, about 94% seen once. The CDR3 length is 13 residues. In germline, CDR1 is SEHNR, CDR2 FQNEAQ (reference sequence). V was cut by 5 bases and J by 4 bases, with 12 bases left in between. Regarding this clone: The antigen remains unidentified.

This chain connects TRBV7-9 to TRBJ2-7; D gene unclear. Source: peripheral blood, taken 28 days after the second dose of the MenACWY control vaccine. This sequence originates from an adult who received the MenACWY meningococcal vaccine as a control. In DNA form, the CDR3 reads TGTGCCAGCAGCCCCGGGCTACCTTACGAGCAGTACTTC. This gives the protein CASSPGLPYEQYF.